This T cell receptor (beta chain) originates from a study of OX40 agonist ivuxolimab in advanced cancers. Study background: Patients were dosed with the agonistic anti-OX40 (CD134) antibody ivuxolimab. Of the participants, roughly 40% had some prior anti-PD-1, anti-PD-L1 or anti-CTLA-4 therapy, which was allowed.

CDR1 is MNHNS and CDR2 is SASEGT in the germline V gene. The CDR3 has 15 residues. The trim removed 8 bases at V and 0 bases at J, leaving 5 bases unmatched. Sequencing used immunoSEQ multiplex PCR; TCRdb keeps in-frame clones, though not all of them. The sample shows some 74,000 clones, 88% of them seen only once. On this clone: Its target is unknown.

Study-wide results and limits: It was not determined which antigens were specifically recognized by the peripheral T cells that had undergone clonal expansion. At doses 0.1 to 3.0 mg/kg, CD4+ and CD8+ clones expanded.

The source of this sequence is an adult with an advanced solid tumor such as melanoma, head and neck, liver or kidney cancer. The source was CD4+ or CD8+ T cells sorted from blood, collected in a trial of the OX40 agonist ivuxolimab. This chain uses TRBV6-1 with TRBJ2-2; 8 positions match TRBD1. The CDR3 DNA is TGTGCCAGCCAACAACAGGGGGCGAACACCGGGGAGCTGTTTTTT. This codes for CASQQQGANTGELFF.